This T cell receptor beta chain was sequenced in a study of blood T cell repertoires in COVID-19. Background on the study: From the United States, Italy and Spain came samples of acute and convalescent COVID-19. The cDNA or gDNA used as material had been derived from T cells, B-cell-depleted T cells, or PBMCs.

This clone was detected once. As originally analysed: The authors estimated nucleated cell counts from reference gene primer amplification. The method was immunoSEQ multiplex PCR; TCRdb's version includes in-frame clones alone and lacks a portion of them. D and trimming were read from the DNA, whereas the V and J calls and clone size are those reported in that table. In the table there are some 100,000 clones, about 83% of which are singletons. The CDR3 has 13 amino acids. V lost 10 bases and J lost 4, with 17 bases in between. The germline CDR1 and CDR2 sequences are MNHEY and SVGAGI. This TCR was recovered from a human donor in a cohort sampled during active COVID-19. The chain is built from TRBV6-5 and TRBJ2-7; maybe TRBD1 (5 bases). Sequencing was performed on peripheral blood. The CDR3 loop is CATAPRVGYEQYF. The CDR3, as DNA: TGTGCCACGGCCCCCAGGGTCGGATACGAGCAGTACTTC.